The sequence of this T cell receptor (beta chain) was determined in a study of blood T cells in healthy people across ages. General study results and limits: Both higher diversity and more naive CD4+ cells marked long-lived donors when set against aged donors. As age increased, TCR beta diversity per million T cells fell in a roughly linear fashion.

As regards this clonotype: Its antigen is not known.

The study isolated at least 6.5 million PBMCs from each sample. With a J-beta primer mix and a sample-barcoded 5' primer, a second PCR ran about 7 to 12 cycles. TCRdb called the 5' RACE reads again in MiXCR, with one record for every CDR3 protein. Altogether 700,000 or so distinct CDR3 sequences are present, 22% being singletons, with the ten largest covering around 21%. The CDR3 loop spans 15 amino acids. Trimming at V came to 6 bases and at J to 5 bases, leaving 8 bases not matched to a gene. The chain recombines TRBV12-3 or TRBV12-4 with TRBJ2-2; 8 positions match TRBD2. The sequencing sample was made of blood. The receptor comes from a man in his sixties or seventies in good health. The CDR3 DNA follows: TGTGCCAGCAGCCAGAGCGGGAGAGGGACCGGGGAGCTGTTTTTT. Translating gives CASSQSGRGTGELFF.